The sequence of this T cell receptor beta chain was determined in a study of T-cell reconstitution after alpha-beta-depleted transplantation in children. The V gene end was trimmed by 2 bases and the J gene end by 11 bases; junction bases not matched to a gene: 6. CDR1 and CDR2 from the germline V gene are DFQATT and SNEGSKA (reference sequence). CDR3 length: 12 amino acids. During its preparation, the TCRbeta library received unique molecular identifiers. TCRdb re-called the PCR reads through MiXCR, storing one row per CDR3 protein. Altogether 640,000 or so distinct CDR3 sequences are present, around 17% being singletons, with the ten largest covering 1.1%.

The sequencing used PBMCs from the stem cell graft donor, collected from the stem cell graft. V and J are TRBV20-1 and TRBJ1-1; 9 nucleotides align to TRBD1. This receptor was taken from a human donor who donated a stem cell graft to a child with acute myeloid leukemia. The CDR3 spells CSARRDRERAFF. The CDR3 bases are TGCAGTGCTAGACGGGACAGGGAAAGGGCTTTCTTT.